This T cell receptor (beta chain) was sequenced during a study of blood T cells in healthy people across ages. Notes on the study in general: There was a strong correlation between TCR beta diversity and naive T cell percentage. In older individuals, TCR beta diversity per million T cells was lower, falling roughly linearly with age. Unsorted PBMC material precluded a definitive naive versus antigen-experienced comparison. The long-lived group displayed more naive CD4+ cells, plus higher diversity, than the aged donors did.

Looked up from germline, CDR1 is LGHNA and CDR2 is YSLEER. Trimming at V came to 0 bases and at J to 0 bases, leaving 7 bases not matched to a gene. This CDR3 spans 18 amino acids. The use of a sample-barcoded 5' primer and a J-beta primer mix characterized a second PCR of 7 to 11 cycles. MiXCR, run by TCRdb on the 5' RACE reads, gives a single entry per CDR3 protein. The table has 950,000 to 1,200,000 distinct CDR3 sequences, 35% to 40% seen once. With respect to this clonotype: The antigen is unknown.

The sample consisted of blood. This receptor was obtained from a man younger than 35 in good health. The chain recombines TRBV4-3 with TRBJ2-1; TRBD2 matches at 8 bases. CDR3 sequence (DNA): TGCGCCAGCAGCCAAGAACTTGGGCTAGCGGGCTCCTACAATGAGCAGTTCTTC. This codes for CASSQELGLAGSYNEQFF.